A single sample is the source of the 8 T cell receptor beta chains below, sequenced in a study of human T cells and chemical hapten exposure. Time point of the sample: patch test 1, 2 weeks after DPC sensitization. Treatment denoted: therapeutic diphenylcyclopropenone sensitization with weekly scalp DPC. TCRdb processed the RACE reads anew with MiXCR; each CDR3 protein has one entry. The sample yields about 71,000 distinct CDR3 sequences, around 9.5% seen once. The sequencing used whole blood, collected in connection with sensitization to the hapten diphenylcyclopropenone (DPC). These receptors originate from a woman in her thirties or forties with alopecia areata. Some clones in this sample may be carry-over from other donors' samples.

This clonotype was picked up a small number of times. This chain links TRBV25-1 with TRBJ1-1, with D possibly being TRBD1 (6 bases). This CDR3 region has 16 residues. V dropped 0 bases and J dropped 6 bases, with 17 bases sitting between them. The germline V gene has CDR1 MGHDK and CDR2 SYGVNS. DNA of the CDR3: TGTGCCAGCAGTGAATACGGGGGGCGCGGGGCCTCTGAAGCTTTCTTT. Protein: CASSEYGGRGASEAFF.

There are many counts of this clonotype. The junction and the germline gene differ at one end; a read error may be behind it. The chain employs TRBV7-8 and TRBJ2-2; a weak D match, TRBD1 (6 bases). CDR3 length: 11 residues. CDR1 SGHVS and CDR2 FQNEAQ come from the germline V gene. CDR3 sequence: CASSALGGLFF. The CDR3 region has the DNA TGTGCCAGCAGCGCCTTAGGGGGGCTGTTTTTT.

This clonotype was recorded at least ten times. The chain is built from TRBV2 and TRBJ1-6; D uncertain. There are 14 residues in the CDR3. Germline CDR1 reads SNHLY; CDR2 reads FYNNEI. Trimming shortened V by 2 bases and J by 8 bases, and 10 bases separated the two germline ends. Here the CDR3 DNA reads TGTGCCAGCAGTGAACCTGTGTTGGATTCACCCCTCCACTTT. Amino acid sequence: CASSEPVLDSPLHF. Variable domain in full (rest from reference TRBV2 and TRBJ1-6): EPEVTQTPSHQVTQMGQEVILRCVPISNHLYFYWYRQILGQKVEFLVSFYNNEISEKSEIFDDQFSVERPDGSNFTLKIRSTKLEDSAMYFCASSEPVLDSPLHFGNGTRLTVT.

This clonotype has just a few counts. The chain uses TRBV15 and TRBJ2-5, with 11 nucleotides matching TRBD2. Germline-derived CDR1 and CDR2 are LNHNV and YYDKDF (reference sequence). After removal of 5 bases from V and 0 bases from J, the junction contained 8 bases not matched to a gene. The CDR3 has 17 residues. CDR3 residues: CATSLDLAGGYQETQYF. DNA of the CDR3: TGTGCCACCAGCCTAGATCTAGCGGGGGGATACCAAGAGACCCAGTACTTC.

The genes are TRBV5-4 and TRBJ2-1; TRBD2 aligns across 7 bases. This CDR3 spans 15 amino acids. Unmatched junction bases numbered 11, after V lost 4 bases and J lost 7 bases. CDR1 and CDR2 (germline): SGHNT, YYREEE (reference sequence). The CDR3 spells CASSPRRGGDNEQFF. As DNA, the CDR3 is TGTGCCAGCAGCCCGCGACGCGGGGGTGATAATGAGCAGTTCTTC.

The chain has TRBV18 and TRBJ2-7; 9 bases map to TRBD1. V lost 3 bases to trimming and J lost 5 bases; unmatched junction nucleotides: 8. This CDR3 has 15 amino acids. Germline lookup yields CDR1 KGHSH and CDR2 LQKENI. The CDR3 sequence is CASSPQGTGYHEQYF. CDR3 DNA sequence: TGTGCCAGCTCACCTCAAGGGACAGGGTACCACGAGCAGTACTTC.

The genes are TRBV29-1 and TRBJ1-1, with 8 bases that match TRBD1. CDR1 is SQVTM and CDR2 is ANQGSEA in the germline V gene. The CDR3 is 13 residues long. Trimming at V came to 6 bases and at J to 3 bases, leaving 6 bases not matched to a gene. CDR3 sequence reads: CSVTGAIHTEAFF. The CDR3, as DNA: TGCAGCGTGACAGGGGCGATACACACTGAAGCTTTCTTT.

The chain links TRBV7-2 to TRBJ1-2; D remains unclear. Germline assignment: CDR1 SGHTA and CDR2 FQGNSA. The CDR3 has 13 amino acids. The V end was cut by 4 bases, the J end by 2 bases, with 8 bases between. CDR3 DNA: TGTGCCAGCAGCTCGACGACGAACTATGGCTACACCTTC. Protein: CASSSTTNYGYTF.